These 9 T cell receptor beta chains were all obtained from the same sample, sequenced in a study of cytomegalovirus exposure and HLA in healthy donors. In the PCR, 60 Vbeta and 13 Jbeta primers were used. The repertoire was sequenced with immunoSEQ multiplex PCR; TCRdb's copy has only in-frame clones and lacks some. The sample yields tens of thousands of clones, more than 65% seen once. What was sequenced was PBMCs. These receptors were collected from a man aged 25 to 40 in good health and CMV-seronegative.

The V and J genes are TRBV6-1 and TRBJ2-3, with TRBD2 matching 8 bases. The CDR3 covers 17 residues. CDR1 is MNHNS, CDR2 SASEGT, per germline. The V and J ends lost 4 bases and 3 bases, in that order; junction bases with no gene match: 12. The CDR3 loop is CASSGVIGGAGTDTQYF. CDR3 in DNA: TGTGCCAGCAGTGGGGTCATCGGGGGGGCAGGGACAGATACGCAGTATTTT.

V usage is TRBV2 and J usage is TRBJ1-1, with no clear D. Trimming removed 4 bases at V and 1 base at J, with 13 bases between. This CDR3 region has 15 residues. Germline V gene lookup returns CDR1 SNHLY and CDR2 FYNNEI. The CDR3 DNA is TGTGCCAGCAGTGGGAGTGCTCTCCCGAACACTGAAGCTTTCTTT. This gives the protein CASSGSALPNTEAFF.

J is TRBJ1-5 and V is TRBV5-1; D remains unclear. Deletions cut 0 bases from V and 0 bases from J, with 7 bases between. The V gene's germline CDR1 is SGHRS and CDR2 YFSETQ. The CDR3 is 15 amino acids. CDR3 sequence reads: CASSLDGDSNQPQHF. For the CDR3, the DNA is TGCGCCAGCAGCTTGGACGGGGATAGCAATCAGCCCCAGCATTTT.

This clone was counted once. V usage is TRBV5-6 and J usage is TRBJ2-2; D is undetermined. Germline CDR1 and CDR2: SGHDT and YYEEEE. The CDR3 has 13 amino acids. Trimming took 0 bases from V and 6 from J, leaving 6 bases between them. The CDR3 nucleotides are TGTGCCAGCAGCTTGGCGGTTCCCGGGGAGCTGTTTTTT. This encodes CASSLAVPGELFF.

The chain uses TRBV4-1 and TRBJ1-5, with TRBD1 as a possible D gene (6 bases). The CDR3 contains 16 residues. Germline CDR1 and CDR2: MGHRA and YSYEKL. V shed 1 base and J shed 7 bases, with 17 bases lying between them. In DNA form, the CDR3 reads TGCGCCAGCAGCCAAGGGACAGCAATCCTAAGACAGCCCCAGCATTTT. Translated, it gives CASSQGTAILRQPQHF.

The chain couples TRBV5-1 to TRBJ1-1, with D perhaps matching TRBD1 (5 bases). The germline V gene has CDR1 SGHRS and CDR2 YFSETQ. The CDR3 has 18 residues. The ends were cut back, 0 bases at V and 0 bases at J, with 18 bases in the middle. CDR3 protein: CASSLVRDSGGMNTEAFF. DNA for the CDR3: TGCGCCAGCAGCTTGGTTCGGGACTCCGGAGGGATGAACACTGAAGCTTTCTTT.

The rearrangement joins TRBV5-4 to TRBJ1-1; D is unresolved. Looked up from germline, CDR1 is SGHNT and CDR2 is YYREEE (reference sequence). V was trimmed by 4 bases and J by 1 base, leaving 17 bases between them. The CDR3 length is 16 residues. The CDR3 protein is CASSPEDFPRNTEAFF. In nucleotides, the CDR3 is TGTGCCAGCAGCCCGGAGGACTTTCCAAGGAACACTGAAGCTTTCTTT.

The chain is built from TRBV4-2 and TRBJ1-6; possibly TRBD1 for D (5 bases). CDR3 length: 16 amino acids. Trimming removed 4 bases at V and 9 bases at J, with 19 bases between. The germline V gene has CDR1 LGHNA and CDR2 YNFKEQ. For the CDR3, the DNA is TGTGCCAGCAGCCCTCCCAGGGCAGGGATCGGTTCACCCCTCCACTTT. It codes for CASSPPRAGIGSPLHF.

This clone appeared a few times. The CDR3 sequence is CASSQGQGLGVNTEAFF. In DNA form, the CDR3 reads TGCGCCAGCAGCCAAGGACAAGGGTTAGGGGTCAACACTGAAGCTTTCTTT. The chain carries TRBV4-3 and TRBJ1-1, with D possibly TRBD1 on 5 matching bases. The CDR3 is 17 amino acids. Trimming cost V 1 base and J 2 bases, with 17 bases left between them. Germline values: CDR1 LGHNA, CDR2 YSLEER.